This entry describes one T cell receptor beta chain. Its antigen is still unknown. This sample stems from a study of early T cells in non-severe SARS-CoV-2 infection. Study-wide context: The chains were unpaired, and the sequenced material was bulk RNA from unsorted whole blood. Overall study findings and caveats: Anti-spike CD8 responses were favored in VDJdb matching, and private and CD4 specificities were missed.

Germline V gene data show CDR1 as SGHAT and CDR2 as FQNNGV. Trimming cost V 1 base and J 6 bases; bases outside gene matches: 5. This CDR3 is 14 amino acids long. MiXCR, applied by TCRdb to the 5' RACE reads, yields one record per CDR3 protein. The table lists tens of thousands of distinct CDR3 sequences, roughly 8% of them singletons, with around 12% in the top ten. The receptor was isolated from an adult who was a healthcare worker with PCR-confirmed SARS-CoV-2 infection or an uninfected control (not recorded which). This specimen was whole blood, taken at baseline. This chain links TRBV11-2 with TRBJ2-7; 8 nucleotides line up with TRBD1. The CDR3 protein is CASSLGQGSGEQYF. The CDR3 bases are TGTGCCAGCAGCTTAGGACAGGGGTCTGGCGAGCAGTACTTC.